This T cell receptor (beta chain) was sequenced in a study of T cell responses to AZD1222 COVID-19 vaccine. Study findings and constraints: CD4 TCRs covered the whole spike, strongest at regions 160-218 and 743-854. Within unmutated variant regions lay the reported targets of nearly half of spike-specific TCRs. In all cases, repertoires were sampled only after the peak T cell response. Two AZD1222 administrations were followed by greater Spike-specific TCR breadth and depth.

V lost 3 bases and J 2 bases, leaving 20 bases between the germline ends. Germline lookup yields CDR1 LNHDA and CDR2 SQIVND (reference sequence). The CDR3 is 18 residues long. The table came from immunoSEQ multiplex PCR; TCRdb's copy has only in-frame clones and leaves some out. Seen here are 50,000 to 65,000 clones, 80% to 90% observed once, and the top ten hold 6.9%. Worth noting for this clone: What it binds is unknown.

The V call is TRBV19, the J call TRBJ1-3; D unclear. This sample comprised peripheral blood, obtained 28 days after the second AZD1222 dose. This TCR derives from an adult who received the AZD1222 COVID-19 vaccine. The DNA for the CDR3 is TGTGCCAGTAGTATCCGCTATATGACTGCCGTTCCTGGAAACACCATATATTTT. Its translation is CASSIRYMTAVPGNTIYF.